These 6 T cell receptor beta chains share one sample of origin, sequenced in a study of regulatory T cells in long-lasting Graves disease. Time point specified: persistent/refractory GD, antithyroid drugs over 5 years with positive TRAb. PBMC-extracted RNA yielded the TCR library. Arm-PCR of CDR3 regions and iRepertoire HTBI primers were used to build TCR beta libraries. TCRdb ran MiXCR on the multiplex PCR reads and lists one entry per CDR3 protein. The data contain roughly 470,000 distinct CDR3 sequences, around 21% of them singletons. The sample in question was peripheral blood mononuclear cells (PBMCs), obtained when the disease was refractory, from a patient treated with antithyroid drugs. Source of these receptors: a female donor with Graves disease.

This clonotype was counted many times. V is TRBV10-3 and J is TRBJ2-5; TRBD2 agrees at 8 bases. This CDR3 comprises 14 residues. Germline V gene lookup returns CDR1 ENHRY and CDR2 SYGVKD. The ends lost 3 bases at V and 1 base at J; junction bases unmatched: 1. The CDR3 sequence is CAISDSGVQETQYF. The CDR3, as DNA: TGTGCCATCAGTGATAGCGGGGTCCAAGAGACCCAGTACTTC.

This clonotype was seen many times. The J gene is TRBJ1-2, the V gene TRBV7-2; 9 bases are a match to TRBD1. Unmatched junction bases numbered 2, after V lost 3 bases and J lost 6 bases. This CDR3 has 13 residues. Germline V gives CDR1 SGHTA, CDR2 FQGNSA. The DNA of the CDR3 is TGTGCCAGCAGCTTGGGGACAGGGAATGGCTACACCTTC. This gives the protein CASSLGTGNGYTF.

The gene calls are TRBV24-1 and TRBJ2-2; a possible D gene is TRBD1 (6 bases). The V end was cut by 1 base, the J end by 5 bases, with 10 bases between. CDR3 size: 15 residues. The V gene's germline CDR1 is KGHDR and CDR2 SFDVKD. The CDR3 sequence is CATSDFRTETGELFF. DNA for the CDR3: TGTGCCACCAGTGATTTTCGGACAGAAACCGGGGAGCTGTTTTTT.

The gene calls are TRBV18 and TRBJ2-4; D uncertain. The germline V gene has CDR1 KGHSH and CDR2 LQKENI. Trimming left V 3 bases short and J 0 bases short, with 3 bases between. CDR3 length equals 13 residues. The CDR3 DNA sequence: TGTGCCAGCTCACCCATAGCCAAAAACATTCAGTACTTC. It translates to CASSPIAKNIQYF.

This clonotype was observed at least ten times. In nucleotides, the CDR3 is TGTGCCAGCAGCCCGCAGTTCTTCTACGAGCAGTACTTC. Its protein is CASSPQFFYEQYF. J is TRBJ2-7 and V is TRBV6-1; D call uncertain. The V gene lost 6 bases and the J gene lost 3 bases, with 12 bases spanning the gap. Per the germline V gene, CDR1 is MNHNS and CDR2 is SASEGT. CDR3 size: 13 residues.

Concerning this clonotype: A much larger clone lies one base from this, so it may be a read error. The V gene is TRBV27, the J gene TRBJ2-5; D is possibly TRBD1 (8 bases). The germline V gene encodes CDR1 MNHEY and CDR2 SMNVEV (reference sequence). This CDR3 region has 15 residues. With 5 bases removed from V and 4 bases from J, the gap between germline ends came to 17 bases. The CDR3 loop reads CASSALDREGETQYF. The CDR3 DNA reads as TGTGCCAGCAGTGCCTTGGACAGGGAGGGAGAGACCCAGTACTTC.